These T cell receptor beta chains were read from a single sample in a study of OX40 agonist ivuxolimab in advanced cancers. Profiled with immunoSEQ multiplex PCR; TCRdb holds only in-frame clones, not every one. The profile shows some 70,000 clones, more than 70% of them singletons. This specimen was CD4+ or CD8+ T cells sorted from blood, taken in a trial of the OX40 agonist ivuxolimab. The receptors derive from an adult with an advanced solid tumor such as melanoma, head and neck, liver or kidney cancer. Both conserved end residues are part of each CDR3. A D gene is named only where the DNA matches it firmly. Expanded clones are given a class, and other clones once, few, many or no size at all.

NA,TRBV4-1,TRBD1,TRBJ1-5,CASSPTGTGDNQPQHF,TGCGCCAGCAGCCCAACCGGGACAGGGGACAATCAGCCCCAGCATTTT
NA,TRBV18,NA,TRBJ1-1,CASSRGEGTEAFF,TGTGCCAGCTCCCGAGGGGAGGGCACTGAAGCTTTCTTT
NA,TRBV30,TRBD1,TRBJ2-6,CAWTRTGGSGANVLTF,TGTGCCTGGACGCGGACAGGGGGCTCTGGGGCCAACGTCCTGACTTTC
few,TRBV2,NA,TRBJ1-2,CASSPGTGVYYGYTF,TGTGCCAGCAGTCCCGGGACCGGGGTTTACTATGGCTACACCTTC
NA,TRBV29-1,TRBD2,TRBJ2-5,CSVQRGLAGFTQETQYF,TGCAGCGTCCAGCGGGGACTAGCGGGTTTTACCCAAGAGACCCAGTACTTC
NA,TRBV5-5,NA,TRBJ2-4,CASSFNRAGFAIQYF,TGTGCCAGCAGCTTCAACCGGGCAGGGTTCGCCATTCAGTACTTC
few,TRBV19,NA,TRBJ1-1,CASSKASRGTEAFF,TGTGCCAGTAGTAAGGCCTCGAGGGGCACTGAAGCTTTCTTT
NA,TRBV10-2,TRBD1,TRBJ1-4,CASSETGAVKLFF,TGCGCCAGCAGTGAAACAGGGGCGGTAAAACTGTTTTTT
NA,TRBV19,NA,TRBJ1-5,CASSRDWNQPQHF,TGTGCCAGTAGTAGGGACTGGAATCAGCCCCAGCATTTT
NA,TRBV10-1,TRBD2,TRBJ2-1,CASSESPRAGVYNEQFF,TGCGCCAGCAGTGAGTCGCCCAGGGCGGGGGTGTACAATGAGCAGTTCTTC
NA,TRBV18,TRBD2,TRBJ2-3,CASSYGTSGVSTDTQYF,TGTGCCAGCTCCTACGGGACTAGCGGGGTTAGCACAGATACGCAGTATTTT
NA,TRBV5-5,NA,TRBJ2-1,CASSLDPGSSYNEQFF,TGTGCCAGCAGCTTGGATCCAGGGAGCTCCTACAATGAGCAGTTCTTC
once,TRBV5-4,NA,TRBJ1-2,CASSLGTAGLDYGYTF,TGTGCCAGCAGCTTGGGGACAGCGGGCTTGGACTATGGCTACACCTTC
once,TRBV5-4,NA,TRBJ2-7,CASSIGQTYEQYF,TGTGCCAGCAGTATCGGACAGACCTACGAGCAGTACTTC
NA,TRBV2,NA,TRBJ1-1,CASSVEGGNTEAFF,TGTGCCAGCAGTGTTGAGGGAGGGAACACTGAAGCTTTCTTT
NA,TRBV5-6,TRBD1,TRBJ2-1,CASSPQTGWNEQFF,TGTGCCAGCAGTCCCCAGACAGGGTGGAATGAGCAGTTCTTC
NA,TRBV15,NA,TRBJ1-2,CATSRVAAYGYTF,TGTGCCACCAGCAGAGTGGCAGCGTATGGCTACACCTTC
NA,TRBV11-2,NA,TRBJ2-3,CASSLGLGGTDTQYF,TGTGCCAGCAGCTTAGGTTTGGGGGGCACAGATACGCAGTATTTT
NA,TRBV9,NA,TRBJ2-3,CASSEGRGDTQYF,TGTGCCAGCAGCGAAGGTCGGGGGGATACGCAGTATTTT
NA,TRBV7-2,TRBD2,TRBJ2-5,CASSRRTSGAEGETQYF,TGTGCCAGCAGCCGCCGGACTAGCGGGGCTGAGGGAGAGACCCAGTACTTC
NA,TRBV4-1,TRBD2,TRBJ2-1,CASSLSLASIYEQFF,TGCGCCAGCAGCCTCTCACTAGCGAGTATTTATGAGCAGTTCTTC
NA,TRBV25-1,NA,TRBJ1-4,CASSPAGLNEKLFF,TGTGCCAGCAGTCCCGCGGGACTAAATGAAAAACTGTTTTTT
NA,TRBV6-1,NA,TRBJ1-5,CASSGLATDQPQHF,TGTGCCAGCAGTGGACTCGCAACAGATCAGCCCCAGCATTTT
NA,TRBV19,NA,TRBJ1-6,CASSIRDRTSGSPLHF,TGTGCCAGTAGTATCCGTGACAGGACGTCGGGCTCACCCCTCCACTTT
NA,TRBV19,TRBD1,TRBJ2-7,CASSTPFRTGRREQYF,TGTGCCAGTAGTACGCCCTTTAGGACAGGGCGAAGAGAGCAGTACTTC
NA,TRBV7-7,NA,TRBJ2-5,CASSLGGEETQYF,TGTGCTAGCAGCTTAGGGGGGGAGGAGACCCAGTACTTC